The clone carrying this T cell receptor beta chain was seen a few times. What it binds is unknown. This entry is derived from a study of identical twins. Study observations and caveats: Zero-insertion analyses might be partly confounded by invariant T cells like MAIT and iNKT. Clonotypes of the beta chain that were abundant in cord blood carried fewer insertions (memory repertoires showed none).

TCRdb re-called the 5' RACE reads with MiXCR, one entry per CDR3 protein. There are some 260,000 distinct CDR3 sequences in the sample; around 15% occur only once, and around 8.3% lies in the top ten. This clonotype was sampled from a woman aged 18-29 years in good health. What was sequenced was memory (CD45RO+) T cells sorted from blood.

CDR3 amino acids: CASSLDRVGGRPNEQFF. CDR3 bases: TGTGCCAGCAGCTTAGACCGAGTTGGCGGGAGGCCCAATGAGCAGTTCTTC. V and J are TRBV11-2 and TRBJ2-1, with 8 bases that match TRBD2. CDR1 is SGHAT and CDR2 is FQNNGV in the germline V gene. The CDR3 consists of 17 residues. Trimming took 0 bases from V and 6 from J; bases not matched to a gene: 10.